These 7 T cell receptor beta chains were sequenced from one sample in a study of cytomegalovirus exposure and HLA in healthy donors. Primers included in the PCR were 60 Vbeta and 13 Jbeta primers. The assay was immunoSEQ multiplex PCR, and TCRdb's table has in-frame clones only and misses some. The sample table sets out 140,000 to 150,000 clones. Sequenced sample: PBMCs. The receptors come from a male donor in good health and CMV-seronegative.

The chain combines TRBV30 with TRBJ2-7; 8 bases are a match to TRBD1. Trimming at V came to 4 bases and at J to 4 bases, leaving 21 bases not matched to a gene. This CDR3 comprises 18 residues. Looked up from germline, CDR1 is GTSNPN and CDR2 is SVGIG (reference sequence). DNA for the CDR3: TGTGCCTGGAATGTCCTAATCCCCCAACAGGGGGTCGGTTACGAGCAGTACTTC. Encoded protein: CAWNVLIPQQGVGYEQYF.

The V and J genes are TRBV19 and TRBJ1-6; D uncertain. The CDR3 consists of 15 residues. CDR1 LNHDA and CDR2 SQIVND come from the germline V gene (reference sequence). The germline V and J ends were trimmed by 7 bases and 6 bases, with 16 bases remaining between them. CDR3 DNA sequence: TGTGCCAGTACCCTCGGGCCCGAGGGTAATTCACCCCTCCACTTT. Encoded protein: CASTLGPEGNSPLHF.

The rearrangement joins TRBV5-1 to TRBJ2-1; 8 bases fit TRBD2. The V gene end was trimmed by 7 bases and the J gene end by 6 bases; junction bases not matched to a gene: 21. This CDR3 spans 18 amino acids. Germline V lookup: CDR1 SGHRS, CDR2 YFSETQ. CDR3 sequence reads: CASQRGGGAGVGPNEQFF. The CDR3 DNA follows: TGCGCCAGCCAGCGAGGGGGGGGAGCGGGAGTGGGTCCCAATGAGCAGTTCTTC.

The CDR3 nucleotides read TGTGCCAGCAGCTTAAAGGGGACCTACGAGCAGTACTTC. Its protein is CASSLKGTYEQYF. The chain uses TRBV7-7 and TRBJ2-7; tentative D call: TRBD1 (5 bases). The germline CDR1 and CDR2 sequences are SSHAT and FNYEAQ (reference sequence). This CDR3 region has 13 residues. The V gene lost 2 bases and the J gene lost 2 bases, with 7 bases spanning the gap. The complete variable domain, with remaining parts taken from reference TRBV7-7 and TRBJ2-7, reads GAGVSQSPRYKVTKRGQDVTLRCDPISSHATLYWYQQALGQGPEFLTYFNYEAQPDKSGLPSDRFSAERPEGSISTLTIQRTEQRDSAMYRCASSLKGTYEQYFGPGTRLTVT.

The J gene is TRBJ2-1, the V gene TRBV2; D remains unclear. Trimming cost V 7 bases and J 7 bases, with 14 bases left between them. The germline gives CDR1 SNHLY, CDR2 FYNNEI. The CDR3 consists of 13 residues. The CDR3 nucleotides read TGTGCCAGCATAACGGAGTCGAGAAATGAGCAGTTCTTC. It encodes CASITESRNEQFF.

The chain has TRBV5-6 and TRBJ2-5; tentative D call: TRBD2 (6 bases). From germline, CDR1 is SGHDT and CDR2 YYEEEE. Trimming stripped 4 bases from V and 4 bases from J, with 20 bases between. The CDR3 length is 16 residues. Written as DNA, the CDR3 is TGTGCCAGCAGCCCACAGAGACTAGGGTCAGGAGAGACCCAGTACTTC. Protein product: CASSPQRLGSGETQYF. Drawing the rest from reference TRBV5-6 and TRBJ2-5, the complete variable domain is DAGVTQSPTHLIKTRGQQVTLRCSPKSGHDTVSWYQQALGQGPQFIFQYYEEEERQRGNFPDRFSGHQFPNYSSELNVNALLLGDSALYLCASSPQRLGSGETQYFGPGTRLLVL.

CDR3 region: CASSVGDSTDTQYF. The CDR3 coding sequence is TGTGCCAGCAGCGTAGGCGATAGCACAGATACGCAGTATTTT. The rearrangement uses TRBV9 and TRBJ2-3; D is uncertain. V dropped 0 bases and J dropped 0 bases, with 5 bases sitting between them. This CDR3 has 14 residues. Germline V CDR1 and CDR2: SGDLS, YYNGEE.